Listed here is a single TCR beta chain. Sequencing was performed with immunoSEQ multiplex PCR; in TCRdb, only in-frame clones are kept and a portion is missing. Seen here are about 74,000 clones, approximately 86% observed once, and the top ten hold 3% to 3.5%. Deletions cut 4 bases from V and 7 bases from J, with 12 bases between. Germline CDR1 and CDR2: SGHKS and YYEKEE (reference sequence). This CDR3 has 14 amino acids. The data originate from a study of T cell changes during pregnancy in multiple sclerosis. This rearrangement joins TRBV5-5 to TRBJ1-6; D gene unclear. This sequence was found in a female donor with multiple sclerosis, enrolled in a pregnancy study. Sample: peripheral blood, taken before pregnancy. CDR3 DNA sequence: TGTGCCAGCAGCCCTGGGAGGACGAATTCACCCCTCCACTTT. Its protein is CASSPGRTNSPLHF.